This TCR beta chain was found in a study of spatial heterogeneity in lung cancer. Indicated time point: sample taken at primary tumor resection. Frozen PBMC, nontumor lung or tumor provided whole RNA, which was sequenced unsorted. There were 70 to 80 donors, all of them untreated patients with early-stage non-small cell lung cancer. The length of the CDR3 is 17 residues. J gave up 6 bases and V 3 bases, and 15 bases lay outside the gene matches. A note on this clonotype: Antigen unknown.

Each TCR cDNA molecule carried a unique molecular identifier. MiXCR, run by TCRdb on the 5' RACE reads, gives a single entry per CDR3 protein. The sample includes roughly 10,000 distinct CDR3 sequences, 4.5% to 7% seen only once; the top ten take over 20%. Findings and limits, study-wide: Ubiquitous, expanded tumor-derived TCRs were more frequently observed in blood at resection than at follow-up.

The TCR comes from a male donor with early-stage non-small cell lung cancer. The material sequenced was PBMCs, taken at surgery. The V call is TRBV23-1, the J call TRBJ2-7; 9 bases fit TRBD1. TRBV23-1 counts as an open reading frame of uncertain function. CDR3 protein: CASSHPRSGTGSPEQYF. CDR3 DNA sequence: TGCGCCAGCAGTCACCCTCGATCCGGGACAGGGTCCCCCGAGCAGTACTTC.